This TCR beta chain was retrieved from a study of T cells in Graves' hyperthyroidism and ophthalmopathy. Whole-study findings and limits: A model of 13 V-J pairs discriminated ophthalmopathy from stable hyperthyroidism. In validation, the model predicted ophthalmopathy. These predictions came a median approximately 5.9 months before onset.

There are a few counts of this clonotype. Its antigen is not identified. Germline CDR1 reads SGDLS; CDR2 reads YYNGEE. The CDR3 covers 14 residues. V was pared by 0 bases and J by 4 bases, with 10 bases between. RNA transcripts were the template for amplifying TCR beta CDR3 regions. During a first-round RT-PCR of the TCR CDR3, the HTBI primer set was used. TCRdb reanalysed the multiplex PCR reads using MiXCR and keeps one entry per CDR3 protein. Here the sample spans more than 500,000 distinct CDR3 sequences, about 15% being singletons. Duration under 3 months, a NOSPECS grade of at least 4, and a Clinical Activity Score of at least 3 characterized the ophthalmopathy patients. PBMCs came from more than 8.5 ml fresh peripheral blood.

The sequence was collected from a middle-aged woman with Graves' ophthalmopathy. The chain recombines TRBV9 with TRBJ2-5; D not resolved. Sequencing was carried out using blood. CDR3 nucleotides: TGTGCCAGCAGCGTAGGAGTTGCCTCAGAGACCCAGTACTTC. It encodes CASSVGVASETQYF.